Following are 31 T cell receptor beta chains from one sample sequenced in a study of vaccination and CD4 T cells after COVID-19. Once obtained from cultured CD4+ T cells, the DNA was sequenced using the Oncomine TCR Beta short-read assay. One entry per CDR3 protein results from TCRdb running MiXCR on the PCR reads. The table lists roughly 3,600 distinct CDR3 sequences, 15% to 20% of them singletons. Their recognized antigens are unknown. Treatment given: approximately 11-day PBMC culture with coronavirus spike peptide pools or control peptides (ViraFEST assay). The specimen sequenced was CD4+ T cells from blood, cultured in vitro. The receptor source for this set is a human donor who had recovered from COVID-19.

This clonotype is medium-sized within its sample. This chain connects TRBV30 to TRBJ1-1, with D perhaps matching TRBD1 (5 bases). This CDR3 comprises 13 residues. Germline-derived CDR1 and CDR2 are GTSNPN and SVGIG (reference sequence). Trimming pared 1 base from V and 2 bases from J, leaving 8 bases between. The CDR3 protein is CAWSGGFNTEAFF. CDR3 nucleotides: TGTGCCTGGAGTGGGGGCTTTAACACTGAAGCTTTCTTT. Variable domain in full (rest from reference TRBV30 and TRBJ1-1): SQTIHQWPATLVQPVGSPLSLECTVEGTSNPNLYWYRQAAGRGLQLLFYSVGIGQISSEVPQNLSASRPQDRQFILSSKKLLLSDSGFYLCAWSGGFNTEAFFGQGTRLTVV.

The gene calls are TRBV7-9 and TRBJ2-1; 10 bases match TRBD1. V lost 5 bases, J lost 4 bases, and 5 bases stayed unmatched. Germline values: CDR1 SEHNR, CDR2 FQNEAQ (reference sequence). The CDR3 totals 15 residues. CDR3 bases: TGTGCCAGCAGCAAAGACAGGGGGCAGTACAATGAGCAGTTCTTC. This sequence encodes CASSKDRGQYNEQFF.

The J gene is TRBJ2-7, the V gene TRBV7-8; D may correspond to TRBD1 or TRBD2 (6 bases each). Germline CDR1 is SGHVS and CDR2 is FQNEAQ. V was clipped by 0 bases and J by 3 bases, with 12 bases between them. The CDR3 consists of 15 residues. The CDR3 reads CASSLADGGGYEQYF. CDR3 in DNA: TGTGCCAGCAGCTTAGCGGACGGAGGGGGCTACGAGCAGTACTTC.

The V call is TRBV7-2, the J call TRBJ1-1; weak D call: TRBD1 (5 bases). The length of the CDR3 is 15 residues. Germline V gene sequence: CDR1 SGHTA, CDR2 FQGNSA. The ends were cut back, 8 bases at V and 0 bases at J, with 16 bases in the middle. CDR3 protein: CASLGGGNMNTEAFF. The CDR3 nucleotides read TGTGCCAGCCTTGGGGGGGGAAACATGAACACTGAAGCTTTCTTT.

This clonotype was detected a few times. The rearrangement links TRBV29-1 to TRBJ2-1, with 10 bases lining up with TRBD2. The germline CDR1 and CDR2 sequences are SQVTM and ANQGSEA. The CDR3 loop spans 13 amino acids. With V trimmed by 6 bases and J by 2 bases, 1 base remained unmatched. The DNA for the CDR3 is TGCAGCGTAACTAGCGGGGCCTACAATGAGCAGTTCTTC. It translates to CSVTSGAYNEQFF.

By sample fraction, this clonotype is medium-sized. The gene calls are TRBV6-5 and TRBJ1-1; D is perhaps TRBD1 (6 bases). Germline V CDR1 and CDR2: MNHEY, SVGAGI. Trimming shortened V by 0 bases and J by 1 base, and 15 bases separated the two germline ends. The CDR3 sequence is 17 residues long. The CDR3 bases are TGTGCCAGCAGTTACTCGTTATGGGGGGCCTCGAACACTGAAGCTTTCTTT. Residues: CASSYSLWGASNTEAFF.

CDR3 region: CASSLQRGTPDTQYF. In nucleotides, the CDR3 is TGCGCCAGCAGCTTGCAGAGGGGGACTCCAGATACGCAGTATTTT. The chain combines TRBV5-1 with TRBJ2-3; TRBD1 or TRBD2 may be the D gene (6 bases each). This CDR3 has 15 residues. V lost 1 base to trimming and J lost 4 bases, with 13 bases between them. The germline V gene encodes CDR1 SGHRS and CDR2 YFSETQ.

As for this clonotype: The junction and the germline gene differ at one end; a read error may be behind it. CDR3 in amino acids: CASSSLFGLSCNSPLHF. The CDR3 coding sequence is TGTGCCAGCAGTTCCCTTTTTGGGCTATCCTGTAATTCACCCCTCCACTTT. This chain connects TRBV6-5 to TRBJ1-6; D call uncertain. The CDR3 extends over 17 amino acids. The germline CDR1 and CDR2 sequences are MNHEY and SVGAGI.

In this sample, this clonotype turned up a few times. This chain uses TRBV7-3 with TRBJ1-4; D gene uncertain. CDR3 length: 16 residues. Germline V gene lookup returns CDR1 SGHTA and CDR2 FQGTGA. V was pared by 2 bases and J by 0 bases, with 10 bases between. The CDR3 is CASSLPTVATNEKLFF. CDR3 DNA sequence: TGTGCCAGCAGCTTACCGACGGTTGCAACTAATGAAAAACTGTTTTTT.

There are a few counts of this clonotype. The chain is built from TRBV5-1 and TRBJ2-5, with TRBD2 identical over 9 bases. This CDR3 spans 16 amino acids. Losses at the gene ends were 0 bases for V and 5 bases for J; bases not matched to a gene: 8. The germline V gene encodes CDR1 SGHRS and CDR2 YFSETQ. The CDR3 loop reads CASSLAPGLASETQYF. The DNA of the CDR3 is TGCGCCAGCAGCTTGGCGCCGGGACTAGCTAGCGAGACCCAGTACTTC.

V is TRBV18 and J is TRBJ2-3, with 9 nucleotides matching TRBD2. CDR3 length: 18 amino acids. The ends lost 3 bases at V and 5 bases at J; junction bases unmatched: 15. Germline values: CDR1 KGHSH, CDR2 LQKENI. The CDR3 loop reads CASSPVMVTSGSGDTQYF. Written as DNA, the CDR3 is TGTGCCAGCTCACCCGTAATGGTGACTAGCGGCTCTGGAGATACGCAGTATTTT.

Regarding this clonotype: Likely a read error: the CDR3 ends without its conserved phenylalanine or tryptophan. V and J are TRBV30 and TRBJ2-1; D may match TRBD1 or TRBD2 (5 bases each). The CDR3 length is 14 residues. V was clipped by 3 bases and J by 4 bases, with 13 bases between them. Germline CDR1 is GTSNPN and CDR2 is SVGIG (reference sequence). The CDR3 here is CAWSAGTAYNEQFL. CDR3 bases: TGTGCCTGGAGCGCCGGGACGGCATACAATGAGCAGTTCCTC.

This clonotype is labeled as medium-sized. The chain carries TRBV12-3 or TRBV12-4 and TRBJ2-7; D is unresolved. There are 11 residues in the CDR3. Trimming shortened V by 5 bases and J by 6 bases, and 8 bases separated the two germline ends. CDR3 in amino acids: CASSIYSEQYF. DNA for the CDR3: TGTGCCAGCAGTATATACTCCGAGCAGTACTTC.

This clonotype is medium-sized within its sample. J is TRBJ2-7 and V is TRBV6-1; 8 positions agree with TRBD1. CDR1 is MNHNS, CDR2 SASEGT, per germline. The CDR3 consists of 12 residues. V lost 6 bases to trimming and J lost 6 bases; unmatched junction nucleotides: 4. CDR3 sequence: CASRSTGGEQYF. The CDR3 nucleotides are TGTGCCAGCAGATCCACAGGGGGCGAGCAGTACTTC.

This clonotype occurred a few times. The rearrangement joins TRBV2 to TRBJ1-2; D is uncertain. The CDR3 is made up of 14 amino acids. Germline CDR1 reads SNHLY; CDR2 reads FYNNEI. With 2 bases removed from V and 1 base from J, the gap between germline ends came to 8 bases. The CDR3 coding sequence is TGTGCCAGCAGTGAAACGCAGGATAACTATGGCTACACCTTC. This codes for CASSETQDNYGYTF. Together with reference TRBV2 and TRBJ1-2, the CDR3 gives the full variable domain: EPEVTQTPSHQVTQMGQEVILRCVPISNHLYFYWYRQILGQKVEFLVSFYNNEISEKSEIFDDQFSVERPDGSNFTLKIRSTKLEDSAMYFCASSETQDNYGYTFGSGTRLTVV.

The V and J genes are TRBV18 and TRBJ2-2, with D possibly matching TRBD1 (6 bases). The CDR3 is 13 amino acids. With 6 bases removed from V and 6 bases from J, the gap between germline ends came to 11 bases. Germline CDR1 reads KGHSH; CDR2 reads LQKENI. This CDR3 reads CASSPGVPGELFF. CDR3 sequence (DNA): TGTGCCAGCTCGCCAGGGGTTCCCGGGGAGCTGTTTTTT.

This clonotype turned up a few times. The J gene is TRBJ2-7, the V gene TRBV12-3 or TRBV12-4, with D perhaps TRBD1 (8 bases). Trimming shortened V by 6 bases and J by 2 bases, and 17 bases separated the two germline ends. This CDR3 is 15 amino acids long. The DNA of the CDR3 is TGTGCCAGCAGCTACAGGGGGGGAGACCCCTACGAGCAGTACTTC. Protein product: CASSYRGGDPYEQYF.

By share, this clonotype ranks as medium-sized (0.01 to 0.1%). CDR3 coding DNA: TGTGCCAGCAGCCCTAACAGGGGGCGAATTCAGCCCCAGCATTTT. Translated: CASSPNRGRIQPQHF. This rearrangement joins TRBV2 to TRBJ1-5; 9 bases align to TRBD1. The V segment lost 6 bases and the J segment 6 bases; nucleotides outside the gene matches: 9. Germline V gene sequence: CDR1 SNHLY, CDR2 FYNNEI. This CDR3 comprises 15 residues.

This clonotype was seen a few times. J is TRBJ1-1 and V is TRBV11-2; D possibly corresponds to TRBD1 (5 bases). The CDR3 has 14 amino acids. V lost 5 bases and J 0 bases, leaving 10 bases between the germline ends. Germline lookup yields CDR1 SGHAT and CDR2 FQNNGV. The CDR3 here is CASSPGTVNTEAFF. The CDR3 coding sequence is TGTGCCAGCAGCCCCGGGACGGTGAACACTGAAGCTTTCTTT.

There are a few counts of this clonotype. The chain combines TRBV29-1 with TRBJ2-7; 7 bases match TRBD1. The V gene end was trimmed by 7 bases and the J gene end by 6 bases; junction bases not matched to a gene: 9. Germline CDR1 is SQVTM and CDR2 is ANQGSEA. The CDR3 length is 12 residues. CDR3: CSAGQVEGEQYF. Here the CDR3 DNA reads TGCAGCGCTGGACAGGTTGAGGGCGAGCAGTACTTC.

This chain links TRBV29-1 with TRBJ2-3, with D unresolved. The CDR3 is 12 amino acids. Trimming stripped 6 bases from V and 3 bases from J, with 10 bases between. CDR1 and CDR2 (germline): SQVTM, ANQGSEA. This chain's CDR3 is CSVDTGTDTQYF. The CDR3 nucleotides are TGCAGCGTAGACACTGGGACAGATACGCAGTATTTT.

This clonotype turned up a few times. The gene calls are TRBV7-8 and TRBJ2-4; 8 nucleotides agree with TRBD2. CDR1 is SGHVS and CDR2 is FQNEAQ in the germline V gene. The CDR3 is 17 residues long. V gave up 2 bases and J gave up 1 base; unmatched junction bases: 7. CDR3 sequence (DNA): TGTGCCAGCAGCTTAAAGGCGGGGGGCCTGGCCAAAAACATTCAGTACTTC. Translated: CASSLKAGGLAKNIQYF.

Relative to its sample, this clonotype is large. The chain joins TRBV12-3 or TRBV12-4 to TRBJ1-5; D is uncertain. V dropped 2 bases and J dropped 1 base, with 6 bases sitting between them. The length of the CDR3 is 14 residues. The CDR3 reads CASSLQVSNQPQHF. CDR3 nucleotides: TGTGCCAGCAGTTTACAGGTCAGCAATCAGCCCCAGCATTTT.

The chain couples TRBV7-3 to TRBJ2-3, with D possibly being TRBD1 (6 bases). CDR3 length: 14 residues. Germline CDR1 is SGHTA and CDR2 is FQGTGA. V lost 1 base and J lost 8, with 13 bases in between. The DNA for the CDR3 is TGTGCCAGCAGCTTAAACTTAGGGGGTGGTACGCAGTATTTT. Translated, it gives CASSLNLGGGTQYF.

The chain uses TRBV6-2 or TRBV6-3 and TRBJ2-7, with TRBD2 matching over 10 bases. Germline CDR1 and CDR2: MNHEY and SVGEGT. The CDR3 length is 16 residues. Germline trimming cut 5 bases from V and 4 bases from J; bases unmatched to any gene: 11. Here the CDR3 DNA reads TGTGCCAGCAGTGCCCCGACCAGCGGGGGGGCTTACGAGCAGTACTTC. Protein sequence: CASSAPTSGGAYEQYF.

The chain has TRBV7-8 and TRBJ2-1; 8 nucleotides line up with TRBD2. V shed 4 bases and J 3 bases; nucleotides not matched to a gene: 5. CDR1 is SGHVS and CDR2 is FQNEAQ in the germline V gene. The CDR3 has 15 residues. CDR3 bases: TGTGCCAGCAGCTACGGCGGGGGGCTCTACAATGAGCAGTTCTTC. This codes for CASSYGGGLYNEQFF. Supplemented by reference TRBV7-8 and TRBJ2-1, the full variable domain reads GAGVSQSPRYKVAKRGQDVALRCDPISGHVSLFWYQQALGQGPEFLTYFQNEAQLDKSGLPSDRFFAERPEGSVSTLKIQRTQQEDSAVYLCASSYGGGLYNEQFFGPGTRLTVL.

By sample share, this clonotype is medium-sized. DNA of the CDR3: TGCAGTGCTCCCGCAGATACTGGAGATACGCAGTATTTT. This sequence encodes CSAPADTGDTQYF. The chain uses TRBV20-1 and TRBJ2-3, with unresolved D. CDR1 and CDR2 (germline): DFQATT, SNEGSKA (reference sequence). Trimming took off 5 bases at V and 5 bases at J, with 14 bases between the two ends. The CDR3 consists of 13 residues.

The CDR3 loop reads CASSLDRGLNTEAFF. In DNA form, the CDR3 reads TGCGCCAGCAGCTTGGACCGGGGGTTGAACACTGAAGCTTTCTTT. V and J are TRBV5-1 and TRBJ1-1; TRBD1 is a possible D gene (5 bases). V gave up 0 bases and J gave up 0 bases, with 9 bases separating them. This CDR3 is 15 amino acids long. Germline values: CDR1 SGHRS, CDR2 YFSETQ.

This clonotype was detected only a few times. The chain joins TRBV12-2 to TRBJ2-7; TRBD1, the table's D call, lacks a check against the DNA. TRBV12-2 is classified as a pseudogene. The CDR3 is 15 residues long. This CDR3 is CASRLAQGQIYEQYF. The CDR3 nucleotides read TGTGCAAGTCGCTTAGCGCAGGGACAGATCTACGAGCAGTACTTC.

The rearrangement joins TRBV11-2 to TRBJ1-3, with 7 bases lining up with TRBD1. The CDR3 loop spans 15 amino acids. From germline, CDR1 is SGHAT and CDR2 FQNNGV. V trimming: 4 bases; J trimming: 3 bases; junction bases outside the gene matches: 6. DNA of the CDR3: TGTGCCAGCAGCTCCTACGGGACAGATGGAAACACCATATATTTT. Its protein product is CASSSYGTDGNTIYF. The full variable domain, completed using reference TRBV11-2 and TRBJ1-3, is EAGVAQSPRYKIIEKRQSVAFWCNPISGHATLYWYQQILGQGPKLLIQFQNNGVVDDSQLPKDRFSAERLKGVDSTLKIQPAKLEDSAVYLCASSSYGTDGNTIYFGEGSWLTVV.

This clonotype is classed as medium-sized (0.01 to 0.1%). The V and J genes are TRBV20-1 and TRBJ1-2, with D perhaps matching TRBD1 (5 bases). Looked up from germline, CDR1 is DFQATT and CDR2 is SNEGSKA (reference sequence). CDR3 length: 14 residues. With 6 bases removed from V and 0 bases from J, the gap between germline ends came to 14 bases. CDR3 nucleotides: TGCAGTGCCGCACCAGGGAGCACTAACTATGGCTACACCTTC. This encodes CSAAPGSTNYGYTF.